These T cell receptor beta chains were read from a single sample in a study of blood T cell repertoires in COVID-19. Libraries were prepared by immunoSEQ multiplex PCR; TCRdb keeps only in-frame clonotypes and omits some of them. The repertoire holds 130,000 or so clones, with roughly 89% as singletons. The sequenced sample consisted of peripheral blood. The source is a man aged 35-49 years with acute or convalescent COVID-19. CDR3s include the opening cysteine and the closing phenylalanine or tryptophan. Each record gives: D gene, J gene, V gene, clone size, CDR3 protein, CDR3 DNA. A D gene is named only where the DNA matches it firmly. The listing skips clone size in some rows; elsewhere it reads once, few, many or a size class.

NA	TRBJ1-1	TRBV7-9	NA	CASSLSGGTEAFF	TGTGCCAGCAGCTTATCGGGGGGCACTGAAGCTTTCTTT
TRBD1	TRBJ1-2	TRBV6-5	NA	CASRSGQGLYGYTF	TGTGCCAGCAGATCCGGACAGGGGCTATATGGCTACACCTTC
NA	TRBJ1-2	TRBV10-3	NA	CAISRSAEEGGYTF	TGTGCCATCAGTCGGTCGGCCGAGGAGGGTGGCTACACCTTC
NA	TRBJ1-1	TRBV5-1	NA	CASSFLAAGGGTEAFF	TGCGCCAGCAGCTTCTTGGCCGCAGGTGGAGGGACTGAAGCTTTCTTT
TRBD1	TRBJ1-6	TRBV19	NA	CASSIEAGGERSPLHF	TGTGCCAGTAGTATAGAGGCAGGGGGCGAACGATCACCCCTCCACTTT
NA	TRBJ1-1	TRBV19	NA	CASSIEGGVGTEAFF	TGTGCCAGTAGTATAGAAGGGGGGGTGGGCACTGAAGCTTTCTTT
TRBD1	TRBJ2-2	TRBV7-6	NA	CASSLAQGQGQNTGELFF	TGTGCCAGCAGCTTAGCCCAAGGACAGGGGCAGAACACCGGGGAGCTGTTTTTT
TRBD2	TRBJ2-1	TRBV5-1	NA	CASTPSTGTTNEQFF	TGCGCCAGCACCCCGAGCACCGGGACTACCAATGAGCAGTTCTTC
NA	TRBJ2-1	TRBV6-5	NA	CASSYLSEQFF	TGTGCCAGCAGTTACTTGAGTGAGCAGTTCTTC
TRBD1	TRBJ1-3	TRBV5-6	NA	CASSLGTGYSGNTIYF	TGTGCCAGCAGCCTTGGGACAGGGTACTCTGGAAACACCATATATTTT
TRBD1	TRBJ2-7	TRBV19	NA	CASSIAAGQGAYEQYF	TGTGCCAGTAGTATAGCTGCCGGACAGGGGGCCTACGAGCAGTACTTC
TRBD1	TRBJ2-7	TRBV29-1	NA	CSVERDRGSYEQYF	TGCAGCGTTGAGAGGGACAGAGGGTCCTACGAGCAGTACTTC
NA	TRBJ1-5	TRBV5-5	NA	CASSLQGNSNQPQHF	TGTGCCAGCAGCTTACAGGGTAATAGCAATCAGCCCCAGCATTTT
NA	TRBJ2-7	TRBV19	NA	CASSTNRDTSEWYF	TGTGCCAGTAGTACTAATCGGGACACCTCGGAGTGGTACTTC
NA	TRBJ2-3	TRBV12-3/TRBV12-4	NA	CASTQRAFDTQYF	TGTGCCAGCACCCAGCGGGCGTTTGATACGCAGTATTTT
TRBD1	TRBJ1-6	TRBV30	NA	CAWRMTGGSYNSPLHF	TGTGCCTGGAGAATGACAGGGGGCTCCTATAATTCACCCCTCCACTTT
TRBD1	TRBJ2-1	TRBV3-1/TRBV3-2	once	CASSRRTGATPHEQFF	TGTGCCAGCAGCCGAAGGACAGGGGCGACTCCCCATGAGCAGTTCTTC
NA	TRBJ2-3	TRBV5-8	NA	CAGLGDKYTQYF	TGTGCGGGGCTGGGGGACAAATATACGCAGTATTTT
NA	TRBJ1-6	TRBV2	NA	CASSDDRNNSPLHF	TGTGCCAGCAGTGATGACAGAAATAATTCACCCCTCCACTTT
TRBD1	TRBJ1-4	TRBV2	few	CASLGRGKDEKLFF	TGTGCCAGCCTCGGCAGGGGGAAAGATGAAAAACTGTTTTTT
TRBD1	TRBJ1-6	TRBV19	NA	CASSPTTGAGSPLHF	TGTGCCAGTAGTCCGACGACAGGGGCTGGATCACCCCTCCACTTT
NA	TRBJ1-2	TRBV18	NA	CASSLGGRGGYTF	TGTGCCAGCTCCCTCGGGGGGCGCGGTGGCTACACCTTC
TRBD1	TRBJ1-2	TRBV27	NA	CASSPYRGVSYGYTF	TGTGCCAGCAGTCCCTACAGGGGGGTAAGCTATGGCTACACCTTC
TRBD1	TRBJ1-2	TRBV7-9	NA	CASSLVEGAGLGNF	TGTGCCAGCAGCTTAGTGGAGGGGGCAGGCCTCGGAAACTTC
TRBD1	TRBJ2-7	TRBV27	NA	CASSWGTGAINEQYF	TGTGCCAGCAGTTGGGGGACAGGGGCTATAAACGAGCAGTACTTC
NA	TRBJ2-1	TRBV18	NA	CASSPRGAYNEQFF	TGTGCCAGCTCACCTCGCGGGGCCTACAATGAGCAGTTCTTC